This entry is about one T cell receptor (beta chain). The PCR had 60 Vbeta and 13 Jbeta primers. Here immunoSEQ multiplex PCR was the method, and the copy in TCRdb shows in-frame clones only, minus some. Here the sample spans over 150,000 clones, 68% being singletons. V was pared by 4 bases and J by 5 bases, with 5 bases of the junction left unmatched. The CDR3 covers 14 residues. Germline CDR1 and CDR2: MDHEN and SYDVKM. The entry originates in a study of cytomegalovirus exposure and HLA in healthy donors. This receptor was obtained from a man aged 50 or older in good health and CMV-seronegative. The chain carries TRBV28 and TRBJ1-2, with TRBD1 identical over 9 bases. The sequenced sample consisted of PBMCs. CDR3 loop: CASSSTGQGYGYTF. CDR3 DNA sequence: TGTGCCAGCAGTTCGACGGGACAGGGTTATGGCTACACCTTC.